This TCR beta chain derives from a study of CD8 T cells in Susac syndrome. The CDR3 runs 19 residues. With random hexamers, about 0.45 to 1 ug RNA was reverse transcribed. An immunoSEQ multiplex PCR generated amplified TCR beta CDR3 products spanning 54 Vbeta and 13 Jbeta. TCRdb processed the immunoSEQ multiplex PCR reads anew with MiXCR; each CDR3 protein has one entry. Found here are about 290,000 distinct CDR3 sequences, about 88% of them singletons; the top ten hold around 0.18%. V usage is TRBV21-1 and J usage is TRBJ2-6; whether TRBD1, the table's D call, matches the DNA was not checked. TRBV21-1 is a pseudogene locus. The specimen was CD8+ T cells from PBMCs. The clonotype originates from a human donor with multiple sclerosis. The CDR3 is CASSKRWRGRGSGANVLTF. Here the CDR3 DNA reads TGTGCCAGCAGCAAAAGATGGAGGGGGAGAGGCTCTGGGGCCAACGTCCTGACTTTC.